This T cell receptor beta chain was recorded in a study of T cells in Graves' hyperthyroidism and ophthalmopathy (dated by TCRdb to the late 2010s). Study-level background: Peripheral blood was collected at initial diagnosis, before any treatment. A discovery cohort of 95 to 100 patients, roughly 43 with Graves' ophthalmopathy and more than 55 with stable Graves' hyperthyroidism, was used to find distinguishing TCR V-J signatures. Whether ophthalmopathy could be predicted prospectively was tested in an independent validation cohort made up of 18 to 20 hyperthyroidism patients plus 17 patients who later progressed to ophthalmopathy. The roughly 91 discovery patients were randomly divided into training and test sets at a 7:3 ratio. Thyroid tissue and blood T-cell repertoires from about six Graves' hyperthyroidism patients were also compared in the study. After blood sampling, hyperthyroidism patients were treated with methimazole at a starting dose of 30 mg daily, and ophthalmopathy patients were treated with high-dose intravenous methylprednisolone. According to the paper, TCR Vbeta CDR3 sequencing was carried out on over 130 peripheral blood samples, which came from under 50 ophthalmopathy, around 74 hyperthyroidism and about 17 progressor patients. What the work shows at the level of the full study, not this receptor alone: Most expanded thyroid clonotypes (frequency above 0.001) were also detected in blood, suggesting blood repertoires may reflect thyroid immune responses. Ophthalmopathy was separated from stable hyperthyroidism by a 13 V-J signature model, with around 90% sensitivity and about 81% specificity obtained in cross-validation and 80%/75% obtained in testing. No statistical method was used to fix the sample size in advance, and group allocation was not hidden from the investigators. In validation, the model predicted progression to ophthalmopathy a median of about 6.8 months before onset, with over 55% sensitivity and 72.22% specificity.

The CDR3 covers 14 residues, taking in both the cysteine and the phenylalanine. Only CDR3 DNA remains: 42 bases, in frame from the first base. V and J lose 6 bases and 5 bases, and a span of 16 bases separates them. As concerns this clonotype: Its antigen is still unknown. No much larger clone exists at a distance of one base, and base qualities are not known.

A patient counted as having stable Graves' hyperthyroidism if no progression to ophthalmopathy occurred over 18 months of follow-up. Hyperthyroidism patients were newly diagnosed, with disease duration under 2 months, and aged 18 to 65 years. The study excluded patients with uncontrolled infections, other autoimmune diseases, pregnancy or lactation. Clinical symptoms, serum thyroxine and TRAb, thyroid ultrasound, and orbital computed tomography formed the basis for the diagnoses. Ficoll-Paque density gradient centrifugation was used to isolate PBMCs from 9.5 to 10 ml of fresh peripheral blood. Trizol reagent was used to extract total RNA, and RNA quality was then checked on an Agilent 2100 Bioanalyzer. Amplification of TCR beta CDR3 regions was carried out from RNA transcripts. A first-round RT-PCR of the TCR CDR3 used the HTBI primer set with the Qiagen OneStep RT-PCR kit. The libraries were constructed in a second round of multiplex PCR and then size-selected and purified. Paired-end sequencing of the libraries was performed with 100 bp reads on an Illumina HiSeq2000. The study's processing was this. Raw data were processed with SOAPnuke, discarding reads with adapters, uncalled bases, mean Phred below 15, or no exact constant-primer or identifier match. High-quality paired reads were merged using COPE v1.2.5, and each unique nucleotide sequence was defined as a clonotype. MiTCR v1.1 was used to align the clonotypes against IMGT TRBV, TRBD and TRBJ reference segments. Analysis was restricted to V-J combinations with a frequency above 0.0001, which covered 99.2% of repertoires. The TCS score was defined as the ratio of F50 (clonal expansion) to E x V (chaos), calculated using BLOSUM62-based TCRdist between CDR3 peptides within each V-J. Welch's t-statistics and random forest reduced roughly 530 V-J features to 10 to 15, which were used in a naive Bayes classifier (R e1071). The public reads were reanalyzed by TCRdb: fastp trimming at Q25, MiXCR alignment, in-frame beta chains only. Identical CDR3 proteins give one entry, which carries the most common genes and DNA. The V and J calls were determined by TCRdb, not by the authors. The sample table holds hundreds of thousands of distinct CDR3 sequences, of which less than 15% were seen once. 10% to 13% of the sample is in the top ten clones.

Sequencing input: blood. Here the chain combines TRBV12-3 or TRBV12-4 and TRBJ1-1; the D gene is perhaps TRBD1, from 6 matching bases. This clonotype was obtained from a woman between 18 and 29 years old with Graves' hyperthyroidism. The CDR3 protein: CASSPRQGMTEAFF. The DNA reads TGTGCCAGCAGCCCCCGGCAGGGGATGACTGAAGCTTTCTTT.